A single sample is the source of the 21 T cell receptor beta chains below, sequenced in a study of beta chain features in type 1 diabetes. Expressed TCRB transcripts were sequenced because the isolated RNA had all been reverse transcribed beforehand. Clones were read by immunoSEQ multiplex PCR, and TCRdb kept only the in-frame ones, dropping some. The sample contains roughly 150,000 clones, 11% of which appear only once. Sample: central memory CD4+ T cells from blood. These receptors were obtained from a man in his late teens or twenties in good health.

This clone was observed a few times. V and J are TRBV7-2 and TRBJ2-7; 7 bases line up with TRBD2. Germline trimming cut 5 bases from V and 3 bases from J; bases unmatched to any gene: 4. From germline, CDR1 is SGHTA and CDR2 FQGNSA. CDR3 length: 13 amino acids. The DNA for the CDR3 is TGTGCCAGCAGCCTCGGGACTATCTACGAGCAGTACTTC. Protein: CASSLGTIYEQYF.

This clone showed up just a few times. V and J are TRBV5-1 and TRBJ1-1, with D uncertain. CDR3 length: 12 amino acids. Trimming pared 4 bases from V and 1 base from J, leaving 5 bases between. Looked up from germline, CDR1 is SGHRS and CDR2 is YFSETQ. CDR3 residues: CASSGGNTEAFF. CDR3 sequence (DNA): TGCGCCAGCAGCGGTGGGAACACTGAAGCTTTCTTT.

The genes are TRBV2 and TRBJ2-3; 13 bases match TRBD2. Germline V lookup: CDR1 SNHLY, CDR2 FYNNEI. CDR3 length: 15 residues. V was clipped by 5 bases and J by 6 bases; unmatched bases: 5. CDR3 region: CASSPGLAGYDTQYF. The CDR3 DNA reads TGTGCCAGCAGTCCGGGACTAGCGGGGTATGATACGCAGTATTTT.

J is TRBJ2-5 and V is TRBV11-3; D unclear. This CDR3 spans 11 amino acids. Germline assignment: CDR1 SGHNT and CDR2 YENEEA. Trimming cost V 5 bases and J 4 bases, with 5 bases left between them. CDR3 protein: CASSNGETQYF. The CDR3 coding sequence is TGTGCCAGCAGCAACGGAGAGACCCAGTACTTC.

This clone was detected only a few times. V usage is TRBV18 and J usage is TRBJ2-1; 7 bases agree with TRBD2. With 6 bases clipped from V and 0 bases from J, the junction kept 8 bases outside the gene matches. Germline CDR1 and CDR2: KGHSH and LQKENI. This CDR3 is 16 amino acids long. DNA of the CDR3: TGTGCCAGCTCCCCCACGCAGCGGGGCTCCTACAATGAGCAGTTCTTC. Its protein product is CASSPTQRGSYNEQFF.

This clone was seen a handful of times. At one of its ends the junction is not consistent with the germline gene, which may arise from a read error. V is TRBV7-7 and J is TRBJ2-5; 10 bases align to TRBD2. This CDR3 region has 15 residues. Germline CDR1 and CDR2: SSHAT and FNYEAQ (reference sequence). Here the CDR3 DNA reads TGTGCTAGCAGCTTGAGCGGGGGGGCTGGGGAGACCCAGTACTTC. This encodes CASSLSGGAGETQYF.

The V gene is TRBV9, the J gene TRBJ2-3, with 7 nucleotides matching TRBD1. Looked up from germline, CDR1 is SGDLS and CDR2 is YYNGEE. The CDR3 length is 15 residues. V was clipped by 8 bases and J by 2 bases; unmatched bases: 11. The CDR3 reads CASSTPGQTTDTQYF. The DNA of the CDR3 is TGTGCCAGTTCCACTCCGGGACAGACCACAGATACGCAGTATTTT.

This chain's CDR3 is CASSILVGARLNEQFF. CDR3 in DNA: TGTGCCAGTAGTATACTCGTGGGGGCAAGGTTGAATGAGCAGTTCTTC. The genes are TRBV19 and TRBJ2-1, with D tentatively TRBD1 (6 bases). The CDR3 contains 16 residues. Trimming removed 2 bases at V and 7 bases at J, with 18 bases between. CDR1 is LNHDA and CDR2 is SQIVND in the germline V gene (reference sequence).

J is TRBJ2-5 and V is TRBV7-2, with 7 bases aligning to TRBD1. Trimming cost V 4 bases and J 5 bases; bases outside gene matches: 4. Looked up from germline, CDR1 is SGHTA and CDR2 is FQGNSA. CDR3 length: 13 amino acids. CDR3 DNA sequence: TGTGCCAGCAGCTCGGGACAGAAGGAGACCCAGTACTTC. This encodes CASSSGQKETQYF.

The V gene is TRBV7-3, the J gene TRBJ2-3; unclear D gene. The CDR3 is made up of 11 amino acids. With 5 bases removed from V and 6 bases from J, the gap between germline ends came to 6 bases. The germline V gene encodes CDR1 SGHTA and CDR2 FQGTGA. The CDR3 bases are TGTGCCAGCAGCGTGGTGGATACGCAGTATTTT. It translates to CASSVVDTQYF.

This clone has just a few counts. V is TRBV19 and J is TRBJ1-5; TRBD1 aligns across 7 bases. Trimming cost V 4 bases and J 6 bases; bases outside gene matches: 12. Germline V lookup: CDR1 LNHDA, CDR2 SQIVND (reference sequence). This CDR3 region has 16 residues. CDR3 coding DNA: TGTGCCAGTAGTACCATTAACAGGGGTGGAGGTCAGCCCCAGCATTTT. Amino acid sequence: CASSTINRGGGQPQHF.

The J gene is TRBJ2-2, the V gene TRBV5-6; perhaps TRBD1 as D (5 bases). V was shortened by 0 bases and J by 4 bases, with 13 bases between the two germline ends. Germline-derived CDR1 and CDR2 are SGHDT and YYEEEE. The length of the CDR3 is 16 residues. This CDR3 is CASSLVPGLATGELFF. The CDR3 DNA reads as TGTGCCAGCAGCTTGGTCCCAGGGTTGGCCACCGGGGAGCTGTTTTTT.

This clone was found a few times. The chain carries TRBV7-9 and TRBJ1-5; no clear D. This CDR3 is built from 13 residues. Trimming shortened V by 7 bases and J by 5 bases, and 12 bases separated the two germline ends. Germline V gene sequence: CDR1 SEHNR, CDR2 FQNEAQ (reference sequence). CDR3 coding DNA: TGTGCCAGCACCCGACTTGGCGATCAGCCCCAGCATTTT. Protein sequence: CASTRLGDQPQHF.

This clone was picked up many times. The rearrangement uses TRBV28 and TRBJ2-1, with D unresolved. Germline-derived CDR1 and CDR2 are MDHEN and SYDVKM. V was cut by 2 bases and J by 2 bases, with 13 bases left in between. The CDR3 runs 16 residues. The DNA for the CDR3 is TGTGCCAGCAGTTTAAGCTCGGCGGTTACCTACAATGAGCAGTTCTTC. Translation: CASSLSSAVTYNEQFF.

There are many counts of this clone. The chain employs TRBV7-9 and TRBJ2-7; D could derive from TRBD1 or TRBD2 (6 bases each). The CDR3 contains 15 residues. V gave up 1 base and J gave up 7 bases, with 17 bases separating them. Germline V gene sequence: CDR1 SEHNR, CDR2 FQNEAQ (reference sequence). The DNA for the CDR3 is TGTGCCAGCAGCTTAGGGGACATCGGGGGCAGAGAGCAGTACTTC. It codes for CASSLGDIGGREQYF.

This CDR3 reads CASSNGNPGVEKLFF. CDR3 bases: TGTGCCAGCAGCAACGGTAACCCGGGGGTTGAAAAACTGTTTTTT. This rearrangement joins TRBV21-1 to TRBJ1-4. TRBV21-1 is tagged as a pseudogene. The CDR3 length is 15 residues.

The sample holds many counts of this clone. V is TRBV7-2 and J is TRBJ2-5, with TRBD2 as a possible D gene (6 bases). V lost 1 base to trimming and J lost 0 bases, with 9 bases between them. This CDR3 contains 15 residues. Germline CDR1 reads SGHTA; CDR2 reads FQGNSA. This CDR3 is CASSLGGVYQETQYF. The CDR3 DNA reads as TGTGCCAGCAGCTTAGGCGGGGTGTACCAAGAGACCCAGTACTTC.

This rearrangement joins TRBV30 to TRBJ1-3; 8 bases align to TRBD1. The V segment lost 4 bases and the J segment 8 bases; nucleotides outside the gene matches: 4. Germline V lookup: CDR1 GTSNPN, CDR2 SVGIG (reference sequence). CDR3 length equals 12 residues. The CDR3 DNA reads as TGTGCCTGGACAGGGGGCGGTCACACCATATATTTT. This gives the protein CAWTGGGHTIYF.

In its sample, this clone was seen a few times. CDR3 in amino acids: CASSQEAGREQFF. CDR3 nucleotide sequence: TGTGCCAGCAGCCAAGAGGCGGGAAGGGAGCAGTTCTTC. V and J are TRBV4-2 and TRBJ2-1, with TRBD2 as a possible D gene (6 bases). Germline CDR1 LGHNA, CDR2 YNFKEQ. Trimming cost V 0 bases and J 10 bases, with 10 bases left between them. The CDR3 is 13 amino acids.

This chain uses TRBV7-3 with TRBJ1-2; TRBD1 is a possible D gene (5 bases). The CDR3 spans 14 residues. Germline V lookup: CDR1 SGHTA, CDR2 FQGTGA. Trimming shortened V by 5 bases and J by 4 bases, and 14 bases separated the two germline ends. For the CDR3, the DNA is TGTGCCAGCAGCCCTTCCACAGGACTCTATGGCTACACCTTC. Its protein product is CASSPSTGLYGYTF.

The genes are TRBV6-5 and TRBJ2-1; D is undetermined. Per germline, CDR1 MNHEY and CDR2 SVGAGI. The CDR3 has 14 residues. V was shortened by 6 bases and J by 4 bases, with 13 bases between the two germline ends. CDR3 nucleotide sequence: TGTGCCAGCAGGATCCGGTCGGGTTACAATGAGCAGTTCTTC. Its protein product is CASRIRSGYNEQFF.